The present entry profiles one TCR beta chain with its context. The data were taken from a study of blood T cell repertoires in COVID-19. Background on the study: Samples of COVID-19 (acute and convalescent) were obtained from the United States, Italy and Spain. The analysed material was cDNA or gDNA that came from T cells, B-cell-depleted T cells, or PBMCs.

The CDR3 spans 14 residues. In the study's own analysis: The authors estimated nucleated cell counts from reference gene primer amplification. This table comes from immunoSEQ multiplex PCR, and its TCRdb copy is limited to in-frame clones, with some not included. V and J calls and clone size follow that table, whereas D and trimming were derived from the DNA. Found here are fewer than 250,000 clones, roughly 80% of them singletons; the top ten hold 10%. Followed longitudinally, the Seattle patients had been enrolled during active infection. The sequenced sample consisted of peripheral blood. The rearrangement joins TRBV12-2 to TRBJ2-5; TRBD2, as called in the table, went unchecked against the DNA. TRBV12-2 represents a pseudogene. The origin of this receptor is a woman of 80 years or more with COVID-19, enrolled during active disease. CDR3 loop: CASRFNASLQTQYF. Here the CDR3 DNA reads TGTGCAAGTCGCTTTAACGCTAGTCTACAGACCCAGTACTTC.